The source of this T cell receptor (beta chain) is a study of Tregs in tolerant kidney transplant recipients. Study overall: The nonmyeloablative bone marrow transplants came from related graft donors, with transient mixed chimerism.

Profiled with immunoSEQ multiplex PCR; TCRdb holds only in-frame clones, not every one. The repertoire holds around 66,000 clones, with 75% to 90% as singletons. Broader study findings: In tolerant patients, donor-specific Tregs outgrew total Tregs, suggesting antigen-driven expansion. Expanding Tregs on activated donor B cells appeared to best identify donor-specific TCRbeta clones. Biological reproducibility was not directly addressed, but technical replication error appeared minimal.

Turning to this clone: Its antigen is unknown. Distinct nucleotide sequences in the sample also encode this CDR3.

Sequenced material: Tregs from blood, taken before the transplant. The sequence was collected from a human donor who received a combined kidney and bone marrow transplant.

The CDR3 bases are TGTGCCAGCAGCTTAGCCGGAGCGGGGACTGAAGCTTTCTTT. It translates to CASSLAGAGTEAFF. The V call is TRBV11-2, the J call TRBJ1-1; D ambiguous. V was shortened by 1 base and J by 5 bases, with 11 bases between the two germline ends. The CDR3 is 14 residues long. CDR1 SGHAT and CDR2 FQNNGV come from the germline V gene.